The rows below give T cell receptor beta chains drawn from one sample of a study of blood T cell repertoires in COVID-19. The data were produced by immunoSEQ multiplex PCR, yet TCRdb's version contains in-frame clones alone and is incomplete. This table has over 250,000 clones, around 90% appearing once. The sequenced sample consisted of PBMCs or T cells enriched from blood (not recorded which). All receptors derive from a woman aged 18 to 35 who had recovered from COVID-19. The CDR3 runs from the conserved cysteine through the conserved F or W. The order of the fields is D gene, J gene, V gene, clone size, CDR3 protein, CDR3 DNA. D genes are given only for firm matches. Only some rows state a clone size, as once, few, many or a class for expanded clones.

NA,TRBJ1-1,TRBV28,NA,CASSFSMDREAFF,TGTGCCAGCAGTTTTAGTATGGACAGAGAAGCTTTCTTT
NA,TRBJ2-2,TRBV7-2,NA,CASSLVAGETGELFF,TGTGCCAGCAGCTTAGTGGCGGGTGAGACCGGGGAGCTGTTTTTT
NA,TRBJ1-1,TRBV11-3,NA,CASSLDSGKNTEAFF,TGTGCCAGCAGCTTAGATTCGGGAAAAAACACTGAAGCTTTCTTT
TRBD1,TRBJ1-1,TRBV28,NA,CASSSYRGRNTEAFF,TGTGCCAGCAGTTCATACAGGGGCAGGAACACTGAAGCTTTCTTT
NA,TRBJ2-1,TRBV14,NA,CASSHSVSYNEQFF,TGTGCCAGCAGCCATAGCGTCTCCTACAATGAGCAGTTCTTC
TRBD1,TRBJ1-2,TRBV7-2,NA,CASSLGTTGIYGYTF,TGTGCCAGCAGCTTAGGAACGACAGGGATCTATGGCTACACCTTC
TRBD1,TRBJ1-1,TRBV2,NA,CASSQDRGYTEAFF,TGTGCCAGCAGCCAGGACAGGGGATACACTGAAGCTTTCTTT
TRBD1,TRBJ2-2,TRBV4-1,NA,CASSQAVAGGTLTGELFF,TGCGCCAGCAGCCAAGCTGTGGCAGGGGGTACACTAACCGGGGAGCTGTTTTTT
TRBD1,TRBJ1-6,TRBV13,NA,CASSTGTGSLSSYNSPLHF,TGTGCCAGCAGCACCGGGACAGGATCACTAAGCTCCTATAATTCACCCCTCCACTTT
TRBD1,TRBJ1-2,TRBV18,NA,CASSPLVRQGYPSGYTF,TGTGCCAGCTCACCACTTGTCCGACAGGGCTATCCCAGTGGCTACACCTTC
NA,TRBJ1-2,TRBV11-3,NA,CASSSPDRQSHGYTF,TGTGCCAGCAGCTCTCCCGATCGACAATCTCATGGCTACACCTTC
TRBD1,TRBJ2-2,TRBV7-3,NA,CASSLTSDRALTGELFF,TGTGCCAGCAGCTTAACTTCGGACAGGGCTCTGACCGGGGAGCTGTTTTTT
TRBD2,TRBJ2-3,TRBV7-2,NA,CASSQGSGRAGVDTQYF,TGTGCCAGCAGCCAGGGCAGCGGGAGGGCCGGTGTAGATACGCAGTATTTT
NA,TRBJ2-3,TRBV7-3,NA,CASSLLSGGGTDTQYF,TGTGCCAGCAGCTTATTGTCGGGGGGCGGCACAGATACGCAGTATTTT
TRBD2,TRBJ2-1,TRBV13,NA,CASSLGTSGSYNEQFF,TGTGCCAGCAGCTTAGGGACTAGCGGGAGTTACAATGAGCAGTTCTTC
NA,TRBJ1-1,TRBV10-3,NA,CAIREDPHEDTEAFF,TGTGCCATCAGGGAAGACCCCCACGAGGACACTGAAGCTTTCTTT
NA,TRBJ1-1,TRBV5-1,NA,CASSLETGTEAFF,TGCGCCAGCAGCTTGGAGACGGGTACTGAAGCTTTCTTT
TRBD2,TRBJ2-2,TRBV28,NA,CASSPRLAGAANTGELFF,TGTGCCAGCAGTCCGAGACTAGCGGGAGCCGCGAACACCGGGGAGCTGTTTTTT
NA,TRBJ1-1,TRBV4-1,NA,CASSQATDTEAFF,TGCGCCAGCAGCCAAGCCACGGACACTGAAGCTTTCTTT
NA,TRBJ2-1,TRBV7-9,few,CASSLDGGHEQFF,TGTGCCAGCAGCTTAGATGGGGGCCATGAGCAGTTCTTC
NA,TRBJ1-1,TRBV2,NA,CASSEAEQSEAFF,TGTGCCAGCAGTGAAGCGGAACAGAGTGAAGCTTTCTTT
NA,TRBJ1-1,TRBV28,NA,CASSHGGDNMNTEAFF,TGTGCCAGCAGTCATGGGGGGGACAACATGAACACTGAAGCTTTCTTT
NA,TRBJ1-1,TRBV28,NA,CASSLGRGGTEAFF,TGTGCCAGCAGTTTAGGGCGGGGGGGCACTGAAGCTTTCTTT
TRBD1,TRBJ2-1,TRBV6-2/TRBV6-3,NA,CASSRQGSLRHEQFF,TGTGCCAGCAGTAGACAGGGGTCCCTTCGGCATGAGCAGTTCTTC
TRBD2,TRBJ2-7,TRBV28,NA,CASSVPAGGDTYEQYF,TGTGCCAGCAGTGTACCGGCGGGGGGGGACACCTACGAGCAGTACTTC
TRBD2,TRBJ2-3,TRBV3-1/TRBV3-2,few,CASSQELAGGTDTQYF,TGTGCCAGCAGCCAAGAACTAGCGGGGGGGACAGATACGCAGTATTTT
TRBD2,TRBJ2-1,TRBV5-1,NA,CASSFGSLAGYSYNEQFF,TGCGCCAGCAGCTTCGGGAGTCTAGCGGGGTACTCCTACAATGAGCAGTTCTTC
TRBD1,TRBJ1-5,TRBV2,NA,CARGGTDFNQPQHF,TGTGCCCGAGGGGGGACAGACTTCAATCAGCCCCAGCATTTT
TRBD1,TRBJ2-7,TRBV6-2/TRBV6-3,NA,CASSPTGIFNEQYF,TGTGCCAGCAGTCCGACAGGGATCTTCAACGAGCAGTACTTC
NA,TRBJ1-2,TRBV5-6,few,CASSLDRQGFGYTF,TGTGCCAGCAGCTTGGACAGGCAGGGTTTTGGCTACACCTTC
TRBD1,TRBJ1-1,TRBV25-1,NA,CASSGTVEAFF,TGTGCCAGCAGCGGGACAGTTGAAGCTTTCTTT
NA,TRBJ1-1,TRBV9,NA,CASSPLTANTEAFF,TGTGCCAGCAGCCCCCTGACAGCGAACACTGAAGCTTTCTTT
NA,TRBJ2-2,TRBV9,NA,CASSVDLYTGELFF,TGTGCCAGCAGCGTTGACTTATACACCGGGGAGCTGTTTTTT
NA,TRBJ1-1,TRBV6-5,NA,CASSEGGGTEAFF,TGTGCCAGCAGCGAGGGGGGGGGCACTGAAGCTTTCTTT
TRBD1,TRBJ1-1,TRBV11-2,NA,CASSRRTGVGGDTEAFF,TGTGCCAGCAGCCGAAGGACAGGGGTAGGGGGGGACACTGAAGCTTTCTTT
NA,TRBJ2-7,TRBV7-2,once,CASSIGTASSYEQYF,TGTGCCAGCAGCATAGGGACTGCTAGCTCCTACGAGCAGTACTTC
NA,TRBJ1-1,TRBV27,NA,CASSWAPNTEAFF,TGTGCCAGCAGTTGGGCTCCGAACACTGAAGCTTTCTTT
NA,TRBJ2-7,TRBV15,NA,CATSFGGNEQYF,TGTGCCACCAGTTTTGGGGGCAACGAGCAGTACTTC
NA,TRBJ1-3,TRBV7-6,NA,CASSSQGNTIYF,TGTGCCAGCAGCTCCCAGGGAAACACCATATATTTT
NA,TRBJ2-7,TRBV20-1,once,CSASKSPPSYEQYF,TGCAGTGCTAGTAAGAGCCCTCCATCCTACGAGCAGTACTTC
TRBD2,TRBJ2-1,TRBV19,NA,CASSINLAGGRNEQFF,TGTGCCAGTAGTATAAATCTAGCGGGGGGGCGCAATGAGCAGTTCTTC
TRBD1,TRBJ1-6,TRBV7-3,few,CASNLLFRGQGGGNSPLHF,TGTGCCAGCAACCTACTGTTCCGGGGACAGGGCGGGGGGAATTCACCCCTCCACTTT
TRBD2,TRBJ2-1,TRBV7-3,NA,CASSLNPILAGGSNEQFF,TGTGCCAGCAGCTTAAACCCTATCTTAGCGGGAGGATCAAATGAGCAGTTCTTC